This TCR beta chain was identified during a study of human T cells and chemical hapten exposure. TCRdb re-called the RACE reads with MiXCR, one entry per CDR3 protein. The table records 70,000 or so distinct CDR3 sequences, around 10% of them present only once. Trimming left V 2 bases short and J 4 bases short, with 15 bases between. Germline V gene data show CDR1 as MNHEY and CDR2 as SVGEGT. This CDR3 is 15 amino acids long. Time point denoted: patch test 3, about 24 weeks after DPC sensitization. Treatment specified: therapeutic diphenylcyclopropenone sensitization with weekly scalp DPC. Phlebotomy was performed prior to application of every patch test.

The chain couples TRBV6-2 or TRBV6-3 to TRBJ2-7; either TRBD1 or TRBD2 may supply D (5 bases each). The sample in question was whole blood, obtained in connection with sensitization to the hapten diphenylcyclopropenone (DPC). This sequence originates from a woman in her forties or fifties with alopecia areata. Some clones in this sample may be carry-over from other donors' samples. CDR3 coding DNA: TGTGCCAGCAGTTACCAGGGAATCGGGGCATACGAGCAGTACTTC. This translates into CASSYQGIGAYEQYF.